The next 8 T cell receptor beta chains were all read from a single sample in a study of T cells in localized non-small cell lung cancer. Some clones are missing from TCRdb's copy, which holds only in-frame ones; the method was immunoSEQ multiplex PCR. The sample consists of 25,000 to 35,000 clones, approximately 91% of them appearing once. Here the sequenced sample was peripheral blood mononuclear cells, taken before any cancer treatment. These TCRs come from a woman aged 40-69 years with stage III lung adenocarcinoma.

The genes are TRBV29-1 and TRBJ2-6, with TRBD1 matching 8 bases. The J segment lost 2 bases and the V segment lost 6 bases, leaving 6 bases of the junction unmatched. The CDR3 sequence is 15 residues long. Germline CDR1 and CDR2: SQVTM and ANQGSEA. CDR3 residues: CSVEPQGAGANVLTF. The CDR3 DNA is TGCAGCGTAGAACCACAGGGGGCTGGGGCCAACGTCCTGACTTTC.

The V and J genes are TRBV19 and TRBJ1-1; perhaps TRBD1 as D (6 bases). CDR1 is LNHDA, CDR2 SQIVND, per germline (reference sequence). The CDR3 covers 14 residues. V was trimmed by 7 bases and J by 5 bases, leaving 17 bases between them. The chain's CDR3 is CASIQTGEGTEAFF. As DNA, the CDR3 is TGTGCCAGTATCCAGACAGGCGAGGGAACTGAAGCTTTCTTT. Supplemented by reference TRBV19 and TRBJ1-1, the full variable domain reads DGGITQSPKYLFRKEGQNVTLSCEQNLNHDAMYWYRQDPGQGLRLIYYSQIVNDFQKGDIAEGYSVSREKKESFPLTVTSAQKNPTAFYLCASIQTGEGTEAFFGQGTRLTVV.

The chain carries TRBV11-3 and TRBJ2-3; D not resolved. Trimming shortened V by 5 bases and J by 5 bases, and 11 bases separated the two germline ends. The CDR3 covers 13 residues. CDR1 SGHNT and CDR2 YENEEA come from the germline V gene. CDR3 sequence: CASSAPGQDTQYF. CDR3 coding DNA: TGTGCCAGCAGCGCCCCTGGGCAAGATACGCAGTATTTT.

The rearrangement links TRBV5-4 to TRBJ2-3; 12 positions match TRBD2. V was clipped by 0 bases and J by 2 bases; unmatched bases: 1. The CDR3 is made up of 16 amino acids. Germline CDR1 and CDR2: SGHNT and YYREEE (reference sequence). CDR3 DNA sequence: TGTGCCAGCAGCTTGGGACTAGCGGGAGACACAGATACGCAGTATTTT. This gives the protein CASSLGLAGDTDTQYF.

In its sample, this clone was seen a few times. The V and J genes are TRBV21-1 and TRBJ1-6; the D call TRBD1 from the table was never checked on the DNA. TRBV21-1 is a pseudogene locus. This CDR3 has 15 residues. CDR3 residues: CASSTGASSNSPLHF. The CDR3, as DNA: TGTGCCAGCAGCACTGGGGCCAGCTCAAATTCACCCCTCCACTTT.

This chain uses TRBV6-1 with TRBJ2-3; D remains ambiguous. The germline V and J ends were trimmed by 7 bases and 2 bases, with 13 bases remaining between them. CDR1 MNHNS and CDR2 SASEGT come from the germline V gene. This CDR3 has 14 residues. For the CDR3, the DNA is TGTGCCAGCACCATCCTCTCTCTCACAGATACGCAGTATTTT. Its translation: CASTILSLTDTQYF.

The rearrangement joins TRBV6-1 to TRBJ2-7; the D gene is possibly TRBD2 (5 bases). CDR1 is MNHNS, CDR2 SASEGT, per germline. CDR3 length: 11 residues. Between the trimmed V and J ends, which lost 7 bases and 3 bases, there was a span of 7 bases. DNA of the CDR3: TGTGCCAGCACGGGGTACTACGAGCAGTACTTC. This encodes CASTGYYEQYF.

The chain uses TRBV5-4 and TRBJ1-2, with D possibly being TRBD1 (5 bases). Germline CDR1 and CDR2: SGHNT and YYREEE (reference sequence). The CDR3 is 16 amino acids. The V and J ends lost 0 bases and 5 bases respectively, with 17 bases between them. The CDR3 reads CASSLAGTASVYGYTF. The DNA of the CDR3 is TGTGCCAGCAGCTTGGCCGGGACCGCCTCTGTATATGGCTACACCTTC.